This T cell receptor (beta chain) was sequenced for a study of T cell responses to AZD1222 COVID-19 vaccine. Study information: Second doses at about 4 or about 12 weeks were pooled. Overall study findings and caveats: Mostly white British, mostly female donors; authors suggested clonal diversity may be underestimated. Nearly half of the spike-specific TCRs reportedly recognize variant regions that carry no mutations. Without day 14 samples, only post-peak T cell repertoires were studied.

The germline V and J ends were trimmed by 6 bases and 2 bases, with 10 bases remaining between them. Germline CDR1 KGHSH, CDR2 LQKENI. The CDR3 is made up of 13 amino acids. Details on this clone: Its antigen remains unknown.

TCRdb's table, derived via immunoSEQ multiplex PCR, lists solely in-frame clones and lacks some. Of 120,000 or so clones listed, roughly nine tenths are singletons. Material: peripheral blood, obtained on day 0 of AZD1222 vaccination. J is TRBJ2-5 and V is TRBV18; no firm D call. The receptor was derived from an adult in good health. Here the CDR3 reads CASSPTRQETQYF. The CDR3 coding sequence is TGTGCCAGCTCGCCAACCAGACAAGAGACCCAGTACTTC.